What follows are 25 T cell receptor beta chains derived from one specimen sequenced in a study of T cells after yellow fever vaccination (dated by TCRdb to between 2018 and 2021). Interpreted using the paper, the treatment or condition label stands for: live attenuated yellow fever vaccine strain. The library relied on 5' RACE. The sequencer was an Illumina NovaSeq 6000. The public reads were reanalyzed by TCRdb: fastp trimming at Q25, MiXCR alignment, in-frame beta chains only. A single entry per CDR3 protein holds the most common genes and DNA from its merged rows. The sample profile shows 95,000 to 100,000 distinct CDR3 sequences; around 5.5% of them were found once. The ten largest clones represent just over 40% of the sample. The source material was CD8+ T cells sorted from PBMCs, sampled 10 days after the yellow fever booster vaccination. All receptors come from a man between 18 and 35 years old who received the YFV17D yellow fever vaccine.

This clonotype was seen ten or more times. The CDR3 DNA reads TGCGCCAGCAGCTTAGGGACTAGCATGAGGGAGCAGTTCTTC. This encodes CASSLGTSMREQFF. The chain employs TRBV5-1 and TRBJ2-1; 9 nucleotides agree with TRBD2. The V segment lost 2 bases and the J segment 10 bases; nucleotides outside the gene matches: 7. The CDR3 consists of 14 residues. Germline V gene lookup returns CDR1 SGHRS and CDR2 YFSETQ.

This clonotype was found many times. The J gene is TRBJ2-3, the V gene TRBV20-1; D ambiguous. The V gene's germline CDR1 is DFQATT and CDR2 SNEGSKA (reference sequence). This CDR3 comprises 15 residues. Trimming pared 5 bases from V and 1 base from J, leaving 16 bases between. The DNA for the CDR3 is TGCAGTGCTTCAGAGCTGGGCCGGCGCACAGATACGCAGTATTTT. Amino acid sequence: CSASELGRRTDTQYF.

Only a few counts were recorded for this clonotype. The V and J genes are TRBV5-6 and TRBJ2-1; 7 nucleotides line up with TRBD2. Trimming removed 1 base from V and 10 bases from J; junction bases left unmatched: 2. CDR1 and CDR2 (germline): SGHDT, YYEEEE. The CDR3 runs to 12 residues. The CDR3 nucleotides read TGTGCCAGCAGCTTGTACGGGGGGGAGCAGTTCTTC. Translated: CASSLYGGEQFF.

The chain employs TRBV5-6 and TRBJ1-2; a possible D gene is TRBD1 (6 bases). Germline assignment: CDR1 SGHDT and CDR2 YYEEEE. This CDR3 is built from 18 residues. The germline V and J ends were trimmed by 2 bases and 2 bases, with 22 bases remaining between them. The DNA for the CDR3 is TGTGCCAGCAGCTTCCCTCGGTTTCAGGGGCCCCTCAACTATGGCTACACCTTC. Amino acid sequence: CASSFPRFQGPLNYGYTF.

This chain joins TRBV4-3 and TRBJ1-2; possibly TRBD1 for D (6 bases). The CDR3 has 15 amino acids. Deletions cut 0 bases from V and 8 bases from J, with 16 bases between. From germline, CDR1 is LGHNA and CDR2 YSLEER. CDR3 sequence reads: CASSQDGRGQRGYTF. The CDR3 coding sequence is TGCGCCAGCAGCCAAGATGGACGGGGGCAGCGCGGCTACACCTTC.

This clonotype was recorded at least ten times. The J gene is TRBJ2-3, the V gene TRBV6-4; 8 nucleotides line up with TRBD2. The CDR3 sequence is 14 residues long. Germline V gene lookup returns CDR1 MRHNA and CDR2 SNTAGT. V lost 3 bases to trimming and J lost 1 base; unmatched junction nucleotides: 0. In DNA form, the CDR3 reads TGTGCCAGCAGTGAGCGGGGGGGCACAGATACGCAGTATTTT. Its protein is CASSERGGTDTQYF.

V and J are TRBV5-1 and TRBJ2-7, with D maybe TRBD2 (6 bases). This CDR3 contains 13 residues. Germline V gene data show CDR1 as SGHRS and CDR2 as YFSETQ. Trimming took 2 bases from V and 3 from J, leaving 9 bases between them. The CDR3 region has the DNA TGCGCCAGCAGCTTCGGGGGAGACTACGAGCAGTACGTC. Protein: CASSFGGDYEQYV.

This clonotype was seen a handful of times. The chain links TRBV6-6 to TRBJ1-4; D is unclear. Germline loops: CDR1 MNHNY, CDR2 SVGAGI (reference sequence). Trimming stripped 6 bases from V and 4 bases from J, with 9 bases between. The CDR3 is 13 residues long. The CDR3 reads CASSPFYNEKLFF. The CDR3 nucleotides read TGTGCCAGCAGCCCCTTTTATAATGAAAAACTGTTTTTT.

In its sample, this clonotype was seen many times. V gene TRBV10-2 combines with J gene TRBJ2-5; D not certain. CDR1 is WSHSY, CDR2 SAAADI, per germline. V lost 0 bases and J lost 9, with 5 bases in between. The CDR3 runs 11 residues. The CDR3 protein is CASSESMAQYF. The CDR3, as DNA: TGCGCCAGCAGTGAGTCAATGGCCCAGTACTTC.

This clonotype has just a few counts. The chain is built from TRBV7-2 and TRBJ2-3, with no clear D. The CDR3 extends over 15 amino acids. Germline CDR1 SGHTA, CDR2 FQGNSA. Trimming took off 4 bases at V and 1 base at J, with 12 bases between the two ends. The CDR3 here is CASSSSLRGTDTQYF. The CDR3 DNA reads TGTGCCAGCAGCTCGAGTCTAAGGGGCACAGATACGCAGTATTTT.

The rearrangement links TRBV7-9 to TRBJ2-1; D remains ambiguous. Looked up from germline, CDR1 is SEHNR and CDR2 is FQNEAQ (reference sequence). Between the trimmed V and J ends, which lost 3 bases and 6 bases, there was a span of 12 bases. This CDR3 region has 14 residues. The CDR3 DNA reads as TGTGCCAGCAGCTTTCCTGGCAGGTCCAATGAGCAGTTCTTC. Translated, it gives CASSFPGRSNEQFF.

The chain has TRBV7-2 and TRBJ2-7; no clear D gene. The CDR3 runs to 13 residues. Trimming stripped 3 bases from V and 3 bases from J, with 9 bases between. The V gene's germline CDR1 is SGHTA and CDR2 FQGNSA. The CDR3 nucleotides are TGTGCCAGCAGCTTCGGCAGACTCTACGAGCAGTACGTC. Amino acids: CASSFGRLYEQYV.

The chain carries TRBV11-3 and TRBJ2-1, with D uncertain. V dropped 5 bases and J dropped 0 bases, with 11 bases sitting between them. CDR1 and CDR2 (germline): SGHNT, YENEEA. CDR3 length: 15 residues. The chain's CDR3 is CASSPNPASYNEQFF. DNA for the CDR3: TGTGCCAGCAGCCCGAACCCGGCCTCCTACAATGAGCAGTTCTTC.

V is TRBV7-2 and J is TRBJ2-3; 7 nucleotides agree with TRBD2. The CDR3 consists of 11 residues. J gave up 8 bases and V 5 bases, and 1 base lay outside the gene matches. Germline CDR1 SGHTA, CDR2 FQGNSA. The CDR3: CASSGGGTQYF. The CDR3 DNA sequence: TGTGCCAGCAGCGGGGGGGGTACGCAGTATTTT.

This clonotype was counted between two and nine times. CDR3 amino acids: CSVPSLYTEAFF. CDR3 DNA sequence: TGCAGCGTACCGTCCCTTTACACTGAAGCTTTCTTT. The rearrangement links TRBV29-1 to TRBJ1-1; D is unresolved. With 6 bases removed from V and 3 bases from J, the gap between germline ends came to 11 bases. From germline, CDR1 is SQVTM and CDR2 ANQGSEA. CDR3 length: 12 residues.

The CDR3 DNA is TGTGCCAGCAGCGGTCCGGGACTAGCGGGGGGGCAAGACAATGAGCAGTTCTTC. The encoded protein is CASSGPGLAGGQDNEQFF. V is TRBV7-2 and J is TRBJ2-1; TRBD2 aligns across 16 bases. The ends lost 5 bases at V and 5 bases at J; junction bases unmatched: 9. Looked up from germline, CDR1 is SGHTA and CDR2 is FQGNSA. CDR3 length: 18 residues.

This clonotype has more than one count but fewer than ten. J is TRBJ1-2 and V is TRBV11-2; D not certain. Trimming removed 3 bases from V and 7 bases from J, with 24 bases in between. Looked up from germline, CDR1 is SGHAT and CDR2 is FQNNGV. This CDR3 comprises 17 residues. CDR3: CASSLEADAVDGSGYTF. The CDR3 DNA sequence: TGTGCCAGCAGCTTGGAAGCGGACGCGGTCGACGGAAGTGGCTACACCTTC.

This clonotype was seen repeatedly, ten times or more. V gene TRBV6-2 or TRBV6-3 combines with J gene TRBJ1-1; weak D call: TRBD1 (5 bases). The CDR3 sequence is 13 residues long. The germline gives CDR1 MNHEY, CDR2 SVGEGT. Trimming left V 2 bases short and J 3 bases short, with 7 bases between. CDR3 nucleotide sequence: TGTGCCAGCAGTTACCCGGGGCACACTGAAGCTTTCTTT. Its protein product is CASSYPGHTEAFF.

This rearrangement joins TRBV9 to TRBJ1-2; 8 positions match TRBD1. Germline CDR1 and CDR2: SGDLS and YYNGEE. The CDR3 totals 15 residues. V lost 3 bases and J lost 8; bases outside the gene matches: 12. CDR3 nucleotide sequence: TGTGCCAGCAGCGCAGGGGGCCCTACAGCTATGGGCTACACCTTC. Protein: CASSAGGPTAMGYTF.

The V call is TRBV4-3, the J call TRBJ1-1; D possibly corresponds to TRBD1 (6 bases). The CDR3 has 14 residues. CDR1 is LGHNA and CDR2 is YSLEER in the germline V gene. V was trimmed by 3 bases and J by 4 bases, leaving 12 bases between them. In nucleotides, the CDR3 is TGCGCCAGCAGCCAGGGTAGGGGGATCACTGAAGCTTTCTTT. Translated, it gives CASSQGRGITEAFF.

This sequence joins TRBV5-6 and TRBJ2-5, with D tentatively TRBD1 (6 bases). V lost 0 bases, J lost 4 bases, and 10 bases lay in between. This CDR3 comprises 14 residues. Germline-derived CDR1 and CDR2 are SGHDT and YYEEEE. The DNA for the CDR3 is TGTGCCAGCAGCTTGGACCAACAGGGAGAGACCCAGTACTTC. It is translated as CASSLDQQGETQYF.

V usage is TRBV6-5 and J usage is TRBJ2-1; weak D call: TRBD2 (5 bases). This CDR3 has 16 residues. Per germline, CDR1 MNHEY and CDR2 SVGAGI. V gave up 6 bases and J gave up 2 bases, with 17 bases separating them. The CDR3: CASSLLASGAYNEQFF. The DNA of the CDR3 is TGTGCCAGCAGCCTCTTAGCAAGCGGTGCCTACAATGAGCAGTTCTTC.

The V and J genes are TRBV4-1 and TRBJ2-5; TRBD2 aligns across 7 bases. J lost 4 bases, V lost 2 bases, and 13 bases had no gene match. CDR3 length equals 17 residues. The V gene's germline CDR1 is MGHRA and CDR2 YSYEKL. The CDR3 region is CASSQHIGGLLRETQYF. In DNA, the CDR3 is TGCGCCAGCAGCCAACACATCGGGGGACTACTAAGAGAGACCCAGTACTTC.

This clonotype was seen only a few times. The gene calls are TRBV11-2 and TRBJ1-1; D gene uncertain. This CDR3 is 11 amino acids long. In germline, CDR1 is SGHAT, CDR2 FQNNGV. V was trimmed by 7 bases and J by 1 base, leaving 4 bases between them. CDR3 loop: CASTENTEAFF. DNA for the CDR3: TGTGCCAGCACCGAGAACACTGAAGCTTTCTTT.

This clonotype was seen repeatedly, ten times or more. The J gene is TRBJ2-2, the V gene TRBV6-2 or TRBV6-3; 8 bases align to TRBD1. Germline V gene sequence: CDR1 MNHEY, CDR2 SVGEGT. V lost 7 bases, J lost 1 base, and 5 bases stayed unmatched. The CDR3 is 15 residues long. The chain's CDR3 is CASTSGQENTGELFF. The DNA for the CDR3 is TGTGCCAGCACCTCGGGACAGGAGAACACCGGGGAGCTGTTTTTT.